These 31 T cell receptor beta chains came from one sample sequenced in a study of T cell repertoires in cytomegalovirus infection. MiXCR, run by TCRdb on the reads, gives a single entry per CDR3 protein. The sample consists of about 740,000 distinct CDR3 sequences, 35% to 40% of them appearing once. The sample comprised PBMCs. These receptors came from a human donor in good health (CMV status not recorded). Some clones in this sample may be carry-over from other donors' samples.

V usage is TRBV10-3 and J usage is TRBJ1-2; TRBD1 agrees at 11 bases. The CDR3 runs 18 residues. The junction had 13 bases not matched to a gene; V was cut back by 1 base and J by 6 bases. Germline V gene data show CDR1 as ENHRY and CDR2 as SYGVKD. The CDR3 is CAISELGQGVPAPDGYTF. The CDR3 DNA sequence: TGTGCCATCAGTGAGTTGGGACAGGGGGTCCCCGCGCCTGATGGCTACACCTTC.

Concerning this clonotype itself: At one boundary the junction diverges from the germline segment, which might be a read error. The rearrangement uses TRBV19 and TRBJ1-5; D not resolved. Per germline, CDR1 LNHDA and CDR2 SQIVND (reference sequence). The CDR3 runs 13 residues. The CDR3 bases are TGTGCCAGTAGTACCCGGGAGGATCAGCCCCAGAATTTT. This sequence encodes CASSTREDQPQNF.

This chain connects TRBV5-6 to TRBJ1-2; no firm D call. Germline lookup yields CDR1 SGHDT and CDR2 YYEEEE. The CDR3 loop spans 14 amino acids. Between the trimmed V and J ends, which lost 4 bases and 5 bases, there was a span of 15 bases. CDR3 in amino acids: CASSPPGSSYGYTF. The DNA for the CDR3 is TGTGCCAGCAGCCCCCCGGGCAGTTCGTATGGCTACACCTTC.

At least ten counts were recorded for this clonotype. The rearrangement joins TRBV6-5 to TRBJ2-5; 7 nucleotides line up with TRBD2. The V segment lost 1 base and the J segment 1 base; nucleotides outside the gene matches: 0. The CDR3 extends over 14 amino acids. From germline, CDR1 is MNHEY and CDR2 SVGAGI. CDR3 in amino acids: CASSYWGGQETQYF. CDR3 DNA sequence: TGTGCCAGCAGTTACTGGGGGGGCCAAGAGACCCAGTACTTC.

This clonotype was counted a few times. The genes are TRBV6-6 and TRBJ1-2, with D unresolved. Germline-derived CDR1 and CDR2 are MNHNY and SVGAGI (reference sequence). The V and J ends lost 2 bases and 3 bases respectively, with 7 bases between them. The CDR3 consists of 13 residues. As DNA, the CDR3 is TGTGCCAGCAGTTACGAACAGTACTATGGCTACACCTTC. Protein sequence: CASSYEQYYGYTF.

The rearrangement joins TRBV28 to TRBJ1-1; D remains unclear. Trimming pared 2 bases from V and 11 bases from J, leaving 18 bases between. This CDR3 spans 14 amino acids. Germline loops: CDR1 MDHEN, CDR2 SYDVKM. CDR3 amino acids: CASSLIDRPWRAFF. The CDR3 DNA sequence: TGTGCCAGCAGTTTAATCGACCGACCCTGGCGGGCTTTCTTT.

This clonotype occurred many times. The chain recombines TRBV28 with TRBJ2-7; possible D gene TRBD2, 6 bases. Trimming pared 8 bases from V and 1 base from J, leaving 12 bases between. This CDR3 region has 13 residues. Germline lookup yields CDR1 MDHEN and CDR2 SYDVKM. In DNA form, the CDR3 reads TGTGCCAGCGGAGGGGCAGGGTCCTACGAGCAGTACTTC. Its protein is CASGGAGSYEQYF.

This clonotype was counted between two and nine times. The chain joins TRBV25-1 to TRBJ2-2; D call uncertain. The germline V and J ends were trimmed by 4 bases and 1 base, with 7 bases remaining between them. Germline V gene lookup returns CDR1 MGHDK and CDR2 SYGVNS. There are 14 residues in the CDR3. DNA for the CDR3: TGTGCCAGCAGTGTGTTACAGAACACCGGGGAGCTGTTTTTT. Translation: CASSVLQNTGELFF.

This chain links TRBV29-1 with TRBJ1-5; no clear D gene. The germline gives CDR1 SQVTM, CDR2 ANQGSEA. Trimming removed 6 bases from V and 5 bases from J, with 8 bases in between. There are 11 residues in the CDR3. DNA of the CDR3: TGCAGCGTCGCCGGATATCAGCCCCAGCATTTT. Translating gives CSVAGYQPQHF.

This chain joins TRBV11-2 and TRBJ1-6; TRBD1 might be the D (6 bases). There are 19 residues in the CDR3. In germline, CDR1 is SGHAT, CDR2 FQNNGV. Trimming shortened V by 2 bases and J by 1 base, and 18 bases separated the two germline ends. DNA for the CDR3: TGTGCCAGCAGCTTAAGGGGGGGACGTGGGGGATCCTATAATTCACCCCTCCACTTT. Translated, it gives CASSLRGGRGGSYNSPLHF.

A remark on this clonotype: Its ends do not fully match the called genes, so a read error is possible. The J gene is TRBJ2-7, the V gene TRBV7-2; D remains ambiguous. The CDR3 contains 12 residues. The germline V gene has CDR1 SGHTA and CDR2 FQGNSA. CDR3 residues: CDSSLDHYEQYF. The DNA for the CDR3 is TGTGACAGCAGCTTAGACCACTACGAGCAGTACTTC.

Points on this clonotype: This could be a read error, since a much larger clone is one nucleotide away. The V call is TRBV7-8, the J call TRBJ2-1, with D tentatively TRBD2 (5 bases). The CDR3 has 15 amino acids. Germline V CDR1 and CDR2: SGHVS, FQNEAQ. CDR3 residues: CVSSLGSSKGNEQFF. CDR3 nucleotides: TGTGTCAGCAGCTTGGGGAGTAGCAAGGGTAATGAGCAGTTCTTC.

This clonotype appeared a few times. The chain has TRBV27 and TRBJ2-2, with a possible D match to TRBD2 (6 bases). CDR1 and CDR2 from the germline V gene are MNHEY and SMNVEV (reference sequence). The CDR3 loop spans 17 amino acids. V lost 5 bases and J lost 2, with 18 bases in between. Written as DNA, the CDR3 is TGTGCCAGCAGTCCCTCGTCGGGAGAAACCAACACCGGGGAGCTGTTTTTT. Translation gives CASSPSSGETNTGELFF.

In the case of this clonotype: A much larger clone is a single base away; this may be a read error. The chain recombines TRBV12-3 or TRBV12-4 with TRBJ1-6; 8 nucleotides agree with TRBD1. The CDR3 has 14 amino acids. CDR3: CASSFSGGNSPLQF. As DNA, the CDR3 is TGTGCCAGCAGTTTTTCAGGGGGCAATTCACCCCTCCAATTT.

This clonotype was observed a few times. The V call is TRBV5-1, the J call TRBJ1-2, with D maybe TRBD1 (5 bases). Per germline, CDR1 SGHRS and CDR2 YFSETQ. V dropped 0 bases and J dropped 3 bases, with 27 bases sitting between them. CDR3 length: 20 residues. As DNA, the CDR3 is TGCGCCAGCAGCTTGGCCTGGGGACGGAGCTCGCCCCAGCTTTACTATGGCTACACCTTC. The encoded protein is CASSLAWGRSSPQLYYGYTF.

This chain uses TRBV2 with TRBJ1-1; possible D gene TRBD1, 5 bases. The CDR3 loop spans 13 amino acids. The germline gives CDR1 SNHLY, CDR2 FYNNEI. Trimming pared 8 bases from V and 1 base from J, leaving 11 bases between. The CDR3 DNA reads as TGTGCCAGCTGGGGCTCAGGGAACACTGAAGCTTTCTTT. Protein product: CASWGSGNTEAFF.

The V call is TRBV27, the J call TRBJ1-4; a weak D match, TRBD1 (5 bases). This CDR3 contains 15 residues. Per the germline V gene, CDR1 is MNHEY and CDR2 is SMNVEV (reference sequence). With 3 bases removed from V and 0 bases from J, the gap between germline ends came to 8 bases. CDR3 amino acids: CASSFSRATNEKLFF. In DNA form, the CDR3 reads TGTGCCAGCAGTTTTAGCAGGGCAACTAATGAAAAACTGTTTTTT.

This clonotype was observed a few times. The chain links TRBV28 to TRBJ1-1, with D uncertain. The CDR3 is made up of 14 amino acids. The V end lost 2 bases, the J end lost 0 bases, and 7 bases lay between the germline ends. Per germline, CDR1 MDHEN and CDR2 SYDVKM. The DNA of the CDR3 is TGTGCCAGCAGTTTAGCGTGGCTGAACACTGAAGCTTTCTTT. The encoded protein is CASSLAWLNTEAFF.

The CDR3 region is CASSYRQGAPYF. The CDR3 coding sequence is TGTGCCAGCAGCTACCGACAGGGCGCCCCGTATTTT. The V gene is TRBV11-3, the J gene TRBJ2-3; 7 bases align to TRBD1. V trimming: 4 bases; J trimming: 14 bases; junction bases outside the gene matches: 9. CDR1 is SGHNT, CDR2 YENEEA, per germline. The CDR3 sequence is 12 residues long.

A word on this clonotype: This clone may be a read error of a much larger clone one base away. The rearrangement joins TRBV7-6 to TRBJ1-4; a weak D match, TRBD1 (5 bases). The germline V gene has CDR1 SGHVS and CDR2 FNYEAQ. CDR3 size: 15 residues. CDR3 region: CASQRSKEGYETLFF. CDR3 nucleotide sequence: TGTGCCAGCCAAAGGAGCAAGGAGGGGTATGAAACACTGTTTTTT.

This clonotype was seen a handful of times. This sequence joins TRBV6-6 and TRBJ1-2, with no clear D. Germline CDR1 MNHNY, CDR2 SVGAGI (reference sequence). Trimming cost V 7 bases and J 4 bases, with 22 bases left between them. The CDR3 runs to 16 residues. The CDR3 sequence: CASNQINRAPLYGYTF. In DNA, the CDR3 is TGTGCCAGCAACCAAATCAATCGTGCCCCCCTCTATGGCTACACCTTC.

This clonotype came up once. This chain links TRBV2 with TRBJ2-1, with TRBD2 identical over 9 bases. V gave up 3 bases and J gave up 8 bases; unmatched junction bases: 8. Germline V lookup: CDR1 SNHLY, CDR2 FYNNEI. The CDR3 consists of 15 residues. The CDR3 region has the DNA TGTGCCAGCAGTGAGATAAGCGGGAGGATCCATGAGCAGTTCTTC. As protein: CASSEISGRIHEQFF.

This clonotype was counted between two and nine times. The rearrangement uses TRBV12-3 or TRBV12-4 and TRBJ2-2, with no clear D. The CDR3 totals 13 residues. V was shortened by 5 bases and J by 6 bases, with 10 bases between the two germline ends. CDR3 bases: TGTGCCAGCAGTCCTGTGTTTCCCGGGGAGCTGTTTTTT. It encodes CASSPVFPGELFF.

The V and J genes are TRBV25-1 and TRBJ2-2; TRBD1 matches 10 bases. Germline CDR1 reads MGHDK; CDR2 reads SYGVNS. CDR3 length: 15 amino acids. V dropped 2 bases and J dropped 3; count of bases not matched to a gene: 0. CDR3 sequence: CASSEGTGDTGELFF. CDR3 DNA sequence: TGTGCCAGCAGTGAAGGGACAGGGGACACCGGGGAGCTGTTTTTT.

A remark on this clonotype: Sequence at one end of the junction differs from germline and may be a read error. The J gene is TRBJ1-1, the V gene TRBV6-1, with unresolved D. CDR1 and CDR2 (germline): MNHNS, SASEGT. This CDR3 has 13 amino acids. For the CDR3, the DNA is TGTGCCAGCAGTTATTGGAGTTACACTGAAGCTTACTTT. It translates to CASSYWSYTEAYF.

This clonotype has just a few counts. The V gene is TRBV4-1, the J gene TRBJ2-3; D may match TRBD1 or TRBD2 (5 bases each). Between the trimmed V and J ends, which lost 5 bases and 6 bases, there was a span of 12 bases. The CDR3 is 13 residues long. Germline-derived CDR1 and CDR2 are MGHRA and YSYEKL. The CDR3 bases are TGCGCCAGCAGCAAACGGGACGCTGATACGCAGTATTTT. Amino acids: CASSKRDADTQYF.

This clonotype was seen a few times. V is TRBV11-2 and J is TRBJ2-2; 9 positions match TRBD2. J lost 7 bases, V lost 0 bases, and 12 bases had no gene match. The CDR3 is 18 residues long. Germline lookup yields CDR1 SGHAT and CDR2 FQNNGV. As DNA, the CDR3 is TGTGCCAGCAGCTTAGATCATCGCGGTAGCGGGAGCGGCGGGGAGCTGTTTTTT. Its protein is CASSLDHRGSGSGGELFF.

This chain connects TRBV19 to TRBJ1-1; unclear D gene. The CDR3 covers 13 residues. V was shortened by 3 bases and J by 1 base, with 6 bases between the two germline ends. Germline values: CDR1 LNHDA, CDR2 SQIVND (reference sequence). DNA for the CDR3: TGTGCCAGTAGTATCTTCGGGAACACTGAAGCTTTCTTT. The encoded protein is CASSIFGNTEAFF.

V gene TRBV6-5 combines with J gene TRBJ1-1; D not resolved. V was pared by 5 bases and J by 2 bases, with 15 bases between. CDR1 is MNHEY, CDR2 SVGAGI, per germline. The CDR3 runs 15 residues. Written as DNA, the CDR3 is TGTGCCAGCAGTCCTCAGCGGGGATTCAACACTGAAGCTTTCTTT. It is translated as CASSPQRGFNTEAFF.

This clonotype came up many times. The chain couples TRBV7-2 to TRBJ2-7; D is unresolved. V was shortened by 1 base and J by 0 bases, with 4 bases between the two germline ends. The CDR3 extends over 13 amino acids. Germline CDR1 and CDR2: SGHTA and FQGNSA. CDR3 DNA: TGTGCCAGCAGCTTAGACTTCTCCTACGAGCAGTACTTC. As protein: CASSLDFSYEQYF.

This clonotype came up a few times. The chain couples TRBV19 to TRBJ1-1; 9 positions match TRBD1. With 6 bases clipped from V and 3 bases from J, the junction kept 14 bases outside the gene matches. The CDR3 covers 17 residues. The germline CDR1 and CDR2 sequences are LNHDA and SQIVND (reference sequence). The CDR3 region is CASSRTGEELVDTEAFF. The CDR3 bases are TGTGCCAGTAGCCGGACAGGGGAAGAGTTGGTGGACACTGAAGCTTTCTTT. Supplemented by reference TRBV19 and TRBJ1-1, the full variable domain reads DGGITQSPKYLFRKEGQNVTLSCEQNLNHDAMYWYRQDPGQGLRLIYYSQIVNDFQKGDIAEGYSVSREKKESFPLTVTSAQKNPTAFYLCASSRTGEELVDTEAFFGQGTRLTVV.